This T cell receptor beta chain is from a study of blood T cell repertoires in COVID-19 (dated by TCRdb to 2018 to 2021). Regarding the study in general: Collaborator samples came from the United States, Italy and Spain and covered acute and convalescent phases of COVID-19. The sample metadata nearly always contained a de-identified subject ID, COVID-19 status, age in years and sex. The repertoires were released in a freely available public database meant as a resource for research on the immune response to SARS-CoV-2. Deeply sampled blood TCRbeta repertoires from subjects exposed to, actively infected with, or recovered from COVID-19 were included in the dataset. The material from the prospective study consisted of cDNA or gDNA derived from T cells, B-cell-depleted T cells, or PBMCs. The samples were drawn from the first 160 participants of the ongoing ImmuneRACE study and from roughly 1,300 subjects provided by 6 global collaborators. HLA class I and class II types, where available, came from metadata supplied by the sample provider rather than from assay-based typing. Broad study findings and their caveats: The amount of clinical and demographic metadata varied by source and participant and was provided uncurated.

Cut back by 4 bases and 5 bases, the V and J ends lie 18 bases apart. The CDR3 sequence holds 15 residues, the cysteine and phenylalanine included. Only the CDR3 region is kept as DNA, spanning 45 bases read in frame from base 1. The germline V gene specifies SGHRS as CDR1 and YFSETQ as CDR2. TCRbeta CDR3 regions were amplified from genomic DNA using the immunoSEQ Assay, a bias-controlled multiplex PCR. The original methods were these. The number of nucleated cells in each sample was estimated by amplification of reference gene primers within the assay. Sequence reads were collapsed and filtered to measure the absolute abundance of every unique TCRbeta CDR3 rearrangement. For each sample, productive Simpson clonality was calculated by taking the square root of Simpson's diversity index across productive rearrangements. Sourced from immuneACCESS, this table was stored by TCRdb with only in-frame sequences that have V and J called. A share of the clones is absent; for the studies checked, an unresolved V gene accounts for under half, and the remainder has no known explanation. The V and J calls and clone size were taken over from that table, and D and trimming were inferred from the DNA. Within this sample are some 150,000 clones, with 75% to 85% of them counted one time only. Jointly, the top ten make up about 7.8% of the sample.

A remark on this clone: Its antigen target is currently unknown. No much larger clonotype is one base removed from it; base qualities were not supplied.

Whole blood was collected in K2EDTA tubes by collaborating institutions according to the institutions' own protocols. For TCRbeta analysis, collaborator samples were shipped as frozen whole blood, as isolated PBMCs, or as DNA extracted from either sample type. The receptor comes from a woman aged 45-65 years in a cohort sampled during active or convalescent COVID-19. This sequence uses TRBV5-1 and TRBJ2-5; the D segment could be TRBD2, given 6 matching bases. Sequenced input: peripheral blood. In nucleotide form, the sequence is TGCGCCAGCAGCCGAGCCGGGACTGCCGGGGAGACCCAGTACTTC. Translated, it gives CASSRAGTAGETQYF.